The text below deals with one T cell receptor (beta chain). The antigen it binds to is not known. No clone much larger than this one lies a single base away; base qualities are absent. This entry belongs to a study of cytomegalovirus exposure and HLA in healthy donors (dated by TCRdb to about 2017). About the full investigation: An earlier analysis of some 600 of the donors reported roughly 300 Gb of sequence data and roughly 120 million unique TCR beta sequences obtained from roughly 170 million T cells. An earlier analysis of roughly 580 of the donors used high-throughput TCR beta sequencing to judge whether each TCR beta V gene segment behaved as functional or pseudogenic. The aim of the study was to test whether cataloging public T cell receptors could identify signatures of past pathogen exposure. Of the 300 to 500 genotyped donors, 65% to 90% were placed in the genetic ancestry cluster associated with self-reported Caucasian donors. High-throughput TCR immunosequencing, statistical association of individual TCRs with disease status, and machine learning were combined to predict cytomegalovirus infection status. Class I and class II HLA loci were covered by the typing at four-digit resolution. Because of strong linkage in the cohort, 4 to 6 DR-DQ haplotypes were treated as single units for association and clustering. A later genetic analysis took genome-wide SNP genotypes for about three fifths of the 666 donors and used that subset as a discovery cohort. Rather than using new phenotypic data, the later analysis identified candidate immune exposures from TCR beta sequences and from how often those sequences occurred across donors. The study profiled the T cell repertoires of hundreds of subjects by immunosequencing and related them to cytomegalovirus serostatus. In a later analysis, previously published TCR beta repertoires from several hundred donors were re-analyzed and high-resolution HLA genotyping was added so that TCR occurrence patterns could be studied. All discovery cohort repertoires had been generated on a single sequencing platform. Typing coverage varied by locus: about 620-630 donors for A, B, C, DRB1 and DQB1; approximately 500 for DQA1; more than 600 for DPA1; roughly 450 for DPB1. On average, around 200,000 unique TCR beta nucleotide sequences were sequenced per donor among 350 to 400 genotyped donors of the cohort, with around 19% of those sequences being non-productive. Donor age, sex, ethnicity and CMV serostatus were compiled together with the repertoire data. An early release that covered about 600 HLA-typed donors contained 250 to 350 gigabases of sequencing data and 80 million or so unique TCR sequences. In addition to the first cohort of about 650 subjects, a separate validation cohort of 130 or so different subjects was used.

Library prep was done by the immunoSEQ multiplex PCR assay. A mixture of 60 forward primers for TCR Vbeta segments and 13 reverse primers for TCR Jbeta segments was used in the multiplex PCR. The CDR3 region of rearranged TCR beta genes was amplified from genomic DNA by a multiplex PCR assay. The amplified TCR beta libraries were sequenced on the Illumina HiSeq System as 87-base-pair reads. Per the authors' processing: A later analysis tallied around 80 million unique TCR beta chains across the 550 to 850 repertoires, and approximately 11 million of those chains were shared by two or more donors. A nearest-neighbor algorithm error-corrected the raw reads and collapsed the reads into unique sequences, merging closely related sequences to remove PCR and sequencing errors. Alignment of CDR3 sequences to IMGT reference sequences was used to assign V, D and J gene segments. For a sequence to be retained, a match of at least six nucleotides was required to both a V gene segment and a J gene segment. A rearrangement was called productive if the CDR3 had no stop codons and remained in frame with V and J, and every other rearrangement was called non-productive. Following IMGT convention, CDR3 was defined as the stretch from the second conserved V-encoded cysteine up to the conserved J-encoded phenylalanine. Sequences without an unambiguous match to a single V gene segment were excluded from the earlier analysis of about 600 of the donors. An earlier analysis of about 590 of the donors classified V segments as functional when productive rearrangements were above 56.7% and as segregating when the standard deviation between donors was above 5%. A statistical classification framework was built for diagnosing cytomegalovirus status from the catalog of TCR beta chain sequences. A later analysis assigned V and J genes by comparing TCR nucleotide sequences with IMGT/GENE-DB human TR gene sequences. The TCRdist pipeline was used in a later analysis to assign CDR3 sequences and most-parsimonious VDJ recombination scenarios. In a later analysis, each TCR beta chain was defined by its CDR3 amino acid sequence together with its V-gene family, and reads lacking a unique V-gene family were excluded. In a later analysis, some 600 highly shared, low-generation-probability nucleotide sequences were removed to address suspected cross-contamination and a sequencing artifact. For each public chain, a later analysis derived a clonal expansion index from normalized ranks of inferred template counts within each repertoire. In a later analysis, generation probabilities were computed with a VDJ recombination model fitted to out-of-frame rearrangements, and the resulting probabilities were checked against IGoR. A later analysis scored TCR-TCR, TCR-HLA and TCR-CMV co-occurrence with hypergeometric tests, applying a repertoire-size bias correction to TCR pairs. To estimate false discovery rates, a later analysis permuted the HLA or CMV assignments 20 times. A later analysis grouped co-occurring TCRs with DBSCAN, adding TCRdist sequence similarity when clustering within HLA-allele-positive subsets. For co-occurrence clustering, repertoires with fewer than 30,000 or more than 120,000 public chains were excluded, along with five repertoires with anomalous nucleotide sharing. TCRdb carries this immuneACCESS record with in-frame sequences only. Its versions omit some clonotypes, under half of them owing to an unresolved V gene in the studies checked, with the rest unexplained. That table supplies the V and J calls and clone size; D and trimming were determined from the DNA. For this sample there are 150,000 to 200,000 clones; approximately 73% appear just once. The ten largest account for roughly a tenth of the sample.

What the work shows at the level of the full study, not this receptor alone: When HLA alleles, especially DR and DQ, strongly co-occurred, TCR associations were difficult to assign to individual alleles. Roughly uniform sequencing depth across donors was assumed in presence/absence analyses, although this assumption may not hold. In a later analysis, 16,951 TCR beta sequences were associated with specific HLA alleles at a false discovery rate of 0.05. A few of the identified cytomegalovirus-associated TCR beta chains were confirmed in vitro to be specific for cytomegalovirus antigens. Because the 87-base-pair reads could not distinguish some IMGT-functional V segments, including TRBV6-2 and TRBV6-3, those segments were excluded. Because counts were too low, seventeen rarely observed V segments, including chromosome 9 orphons, were left out of the earlier analysis of several hundred of the donors. The authors suggested that the approach could potentially be extended to other disease states and immunological phenotypes. This cohort had only TCR beta chains sequenced, and the lack of alpha or paired-chain data limited which features could be detected. Most TCR sequences were observed very rarely across donors, whereas some public TCRs were present in many individuals. In an earlier analysis of about 540 of the donors, most TCR beta V segments were observed in productive rearrangements about 87% or about 30% of the time, broadly matching IMGT annotations. The study listed 150 to 200 TCR beta chains as associated with cytomegalovirus. Linkage disequilibrium might explain the correlated functional status among segregating V segments, but an unknown experimental factor could not be excluded. According to a later genetic analysis, donors in an Asian-associated ancestry cluster had fewer N-insertions in productive TCRs than the approximately 700-donor mean. HLA typing was unavailable for some donors at each locus, so association tests used only the typed subset. For the cohort, immune exposure information was limited to CMV serostatus. Most CMV-associated TCR beta chains appeared to be HLA-restricted in a later analysis, and the HLA associations seemed to be driven largely by CMV exposure. A later analysis found that HLA-associated TCR beta chains were more clonally expanded and had lower generation probabilities than equally common non-associated chains. In a later analysis, several top co-occurrence clusters were reported to appear linked to parvovirus B19, influenza, CMV and Epstein-Barr virus. A later analysis found that TCR association rates varied across HLA loci, with DRB1 alleles showing the most associated TCRs and HLA-C alleles the fewest. A further reported finding was that TCR beta sequences accurately predicted the HLA-A and HLA-B alleles for most subjects in the first cohort. A later genetic analysis associated a missense DCLRE1C variant with V-gene and J-gene trimming of TCR beta chains, and an independent cohort replicated the association. A cluster of highly shared sequence variants was judged likely to represent a technical artifact of the sequencing pipeline. The classifier was reported to diagnose cytomegalovirus status with high specificity and sensitivity in both the original and validation cohorts.

The cohort was made up of approximately 700 healthy bone marrow donors. All cohort members were sampled while nominally healthy, although unrecorded immune exposures were likely present. The donor tested CMV seropositive, placing the donor among the roughly 270 seropositive members of the cohort. A peripheral blood sample was collected from each donor, and TCR beta sequencing was performed on peripheral blood mononuclear cells. The Qiagen DNeasy Blood Extraction Kit was used to extract genomic DNA from the blood cell samples. CDR3 length: 11 amino acids, cysteine to phenylalanine. Of the read, only the CDR3 DNA is kept; its 33 bases are in frame from base 1. V is reduced by 0 bases and J by 4 bases, leaving a spacing of 4 bases between them. In the germline V gene (reference sequence), CDR1 corresponds to GTSNPN and CDR2 to SVGIG.

The sample was PBMCs. The clonotype originates from a man younger than 45 in good health and CMV-seropositive. The V gene is TRBV30 and the J gene is TRBJ2-7; the D gene assignment is ambiguous. The sequenced DNA is TGTGCCTGGAGTGTACGGTACGAGCAGTACTTC. This codes for CAWSVRYEQYF.